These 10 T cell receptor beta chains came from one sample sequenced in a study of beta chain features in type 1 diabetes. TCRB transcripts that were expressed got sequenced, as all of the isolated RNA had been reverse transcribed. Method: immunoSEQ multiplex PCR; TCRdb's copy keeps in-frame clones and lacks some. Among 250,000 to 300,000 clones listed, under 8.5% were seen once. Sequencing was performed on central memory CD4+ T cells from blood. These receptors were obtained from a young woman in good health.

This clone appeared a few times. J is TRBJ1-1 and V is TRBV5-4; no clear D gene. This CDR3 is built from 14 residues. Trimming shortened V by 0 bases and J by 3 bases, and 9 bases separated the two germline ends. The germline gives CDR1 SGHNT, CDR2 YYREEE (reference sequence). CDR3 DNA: TGTGCCAGCAGCTTGGCCGTAAGGGACACTGAAGCTTTCTTT. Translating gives CASSLAVRDTEAFF. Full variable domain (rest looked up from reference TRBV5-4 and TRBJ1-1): ETGVTQSPTHLIKTRGQQVTLRCSSQSGHNTVSWYQQALGQGPQFIFQYYREEENGRGNFPPRFSGLQFPNYSSELNVNALELDDSALYLCASSLAVRDTEAFFGQGTRLTVV.

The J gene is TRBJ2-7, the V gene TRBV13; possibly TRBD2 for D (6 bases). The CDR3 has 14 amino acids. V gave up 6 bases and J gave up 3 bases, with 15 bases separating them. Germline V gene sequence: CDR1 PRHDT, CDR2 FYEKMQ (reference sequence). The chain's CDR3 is CASSLRRGDYEQYF. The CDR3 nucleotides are TGTGCCAGCAGTTTAAGGCGGGGCGACTACGAGCAGTACTTC.

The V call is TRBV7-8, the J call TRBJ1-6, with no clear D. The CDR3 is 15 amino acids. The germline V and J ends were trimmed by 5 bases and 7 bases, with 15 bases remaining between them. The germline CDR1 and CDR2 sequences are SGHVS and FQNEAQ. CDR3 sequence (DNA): TGTGCCAGCAGCCCCGGGGAAAGGCTGAATTCACCCCTCCACTTT. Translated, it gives CASSPGERLNSPLHF.

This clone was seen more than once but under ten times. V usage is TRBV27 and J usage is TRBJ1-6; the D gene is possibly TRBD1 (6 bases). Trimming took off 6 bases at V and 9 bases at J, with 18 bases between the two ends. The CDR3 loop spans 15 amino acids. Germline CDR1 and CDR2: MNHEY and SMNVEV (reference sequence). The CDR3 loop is CASSKDRWPGSPLHF. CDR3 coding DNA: TGTGCCAGCAGCAAGGACAGATGGCCTGGTTCACCCCTCCACTTT.

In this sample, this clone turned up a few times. CDR3 in amino acids: CASSPMGTEQYF. DNA of the CDR3: TGTGCCAGCAGCCCGATGGGCACCGAGCAGTACTTC. V usage is TRBV25-1 and J usage is TRBJ2-5; D is unresolved. The J call could be wrong; TRBJ2-7 is a better fit for the DNA end. The CDR3 is 12 residues long. CDR1 and CDR2 (germline): MGHDK, SYGVNS.

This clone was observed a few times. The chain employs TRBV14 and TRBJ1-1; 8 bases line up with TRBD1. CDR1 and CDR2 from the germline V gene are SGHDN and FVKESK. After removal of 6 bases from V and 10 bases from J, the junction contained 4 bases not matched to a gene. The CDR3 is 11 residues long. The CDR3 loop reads CASRQDRVAFF. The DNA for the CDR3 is TGTGCCAGCAGACAGGACAGGGTAGCTTTCTTT.

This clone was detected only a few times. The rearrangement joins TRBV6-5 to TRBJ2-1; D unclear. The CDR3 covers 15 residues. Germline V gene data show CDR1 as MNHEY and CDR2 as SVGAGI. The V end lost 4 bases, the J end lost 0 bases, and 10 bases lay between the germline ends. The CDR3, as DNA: TGTGCCAGCAGTTTATATTCAAGCTCCTACAATGAGCAGTTCTTC. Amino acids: CASSLYSSSYNEQFF.

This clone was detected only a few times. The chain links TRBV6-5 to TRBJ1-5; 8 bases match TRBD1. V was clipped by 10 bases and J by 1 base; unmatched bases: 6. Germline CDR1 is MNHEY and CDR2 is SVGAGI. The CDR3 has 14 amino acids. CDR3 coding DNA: TGTGCCACCCTGGGACAGGAGAGCAATCAGCCCCAGCATTTT. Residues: CATLGQESNQPQHF.

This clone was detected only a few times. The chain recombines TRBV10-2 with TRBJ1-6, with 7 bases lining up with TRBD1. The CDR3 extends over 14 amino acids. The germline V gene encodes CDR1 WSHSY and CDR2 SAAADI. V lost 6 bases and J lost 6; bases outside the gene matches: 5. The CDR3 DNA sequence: TGCGCCAGCAGGGACAGGCTGACTAATTCACCCCTCCACTTT. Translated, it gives CASRDRLTNSPLHF.

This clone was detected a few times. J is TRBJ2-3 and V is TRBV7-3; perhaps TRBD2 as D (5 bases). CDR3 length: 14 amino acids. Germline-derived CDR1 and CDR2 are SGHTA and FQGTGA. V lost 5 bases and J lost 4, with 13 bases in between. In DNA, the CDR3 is TGTGCCAGCAGCCCCCGAGGGCAAGCAGATACGCAGTATTTT. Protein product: CASSPRGQADTQYF.